This TCR beta chain was found in a study of spatial heterogeneity in lung cancer. Study background: Consistently, beta-chain sequences turned up in larger numbers than alpha-chain sequences did.

Described time point: sample taken at primary tumor resection. The cohort: 70 to 75 early-stage, untreated non-small cell lung cancer patients. Frozen PBMC, nontumor lung or tumor provided whole RNA, which was sequenced unsorted. This CDR3 has 16 residues. The germline V gene encodes CDR1 SGHTA and CDR2 FQGNSA. Trimming cost V 1 base and J 2 bases, with 12 bases left between them. Each molecule of TCR cDNA was tagged with one unique molecular identifier. TCRdb reprocessed the 5' RACE reads via MiXCR and lists one record per CDR3 protein. The sample records 40,000 or so distinct CDR3 sequences, under 4% being singletons. The table lists this clonotype with many counts.

V gene TRBV7-2 combines with J gene TRBJ1-5, with D perhaps TRBD1 (5 bases). This specimen consisted of normal lung tissue next to the tumor, obtained at surgery. This TCR came from a male donor with early-stage non-small cell lung cancer. CDR3 residues: CASSLGGGGGNQPQHF. DNA of the CDR3: TGTGCCAGCAGCTTAGGTGGGGGGGGTGGCAATCAGCCCCAGCATTTT.